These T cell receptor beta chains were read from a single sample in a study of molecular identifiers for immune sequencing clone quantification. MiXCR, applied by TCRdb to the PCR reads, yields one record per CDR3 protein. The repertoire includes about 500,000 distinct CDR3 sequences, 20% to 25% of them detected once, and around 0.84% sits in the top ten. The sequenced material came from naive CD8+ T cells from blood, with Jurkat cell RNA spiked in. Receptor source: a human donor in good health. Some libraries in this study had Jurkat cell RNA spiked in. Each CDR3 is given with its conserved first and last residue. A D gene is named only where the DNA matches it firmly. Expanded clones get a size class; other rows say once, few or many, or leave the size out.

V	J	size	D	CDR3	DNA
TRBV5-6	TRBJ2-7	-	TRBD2	CASSNPASGTEQYF	TGTGCCAGCAGCAATCCTGCTAGCGGAACCGAGCAGTACTTC
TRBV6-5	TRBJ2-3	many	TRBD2	CASSSGGRGTDTQYF	TGTGCCAGCAGTTCTGGAGGGAGGGGCACAGATACGCAGTATTTT
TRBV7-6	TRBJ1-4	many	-	CASSLGAEDEKLFF	TGTGCCAGCAGCTTAGGAGCCGAGGATGAAAAACTGTTTTTT
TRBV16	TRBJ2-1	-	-	CASSQLGYTGRENEQFF	TGTGCCAGCAGCCAATTGGGGTATACAGGCCGTGAGAATGAGCAGTTCTTC
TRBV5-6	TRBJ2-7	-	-	CASSLGSVRLTNTYEQYF	TGTGCCAGCAGCTTGGGATCGGTAAGGCTGACGAACACCTACGAGCAGTACTTC
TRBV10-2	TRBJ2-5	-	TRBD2	CASSTSGGEETQYF	TGCGCCAGCAGTACTAGCGGGGGGGAAGAGACCCAGTACTTC
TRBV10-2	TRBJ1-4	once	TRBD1	CASRDREREKLFF	TGCGCCAGCAGAGACAGGGAGAGGGAAAAACTGTTTTTT
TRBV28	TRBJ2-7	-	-	CASSPRTPLPEQYF	TGTGCCAGCAGCCCAAGGACCCCCCTTCCCGAGCAGTACTTC
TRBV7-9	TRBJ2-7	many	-	CASTPDEGKAYEQYF	TGTGCCAGCACCCCCGATGAGGGGAAAGCCTACGAGCAGTACTTC
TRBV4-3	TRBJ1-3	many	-	CASSQDPTGFGNTIYF	TGCGCCAGCAGCCAAGATCCCACCGGGTTCGGAAACACCATATATTTT
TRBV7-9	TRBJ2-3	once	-	CVSSLPEGIGTDTQYF	TGTGTCAGCAGCCTCCCGGAGGGTATTGGCACAGATACGCAGTATTTT
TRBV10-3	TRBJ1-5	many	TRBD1	CAISETGYQPQHF	TGTGCCATCAGCGAGACAGGGTACCAGCCCCAGCATTTT
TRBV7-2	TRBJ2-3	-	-	CASGQISGSTDTQYF	TGTGCCAGCGGCCAGATCAGCGGGAGCACAGATACGCAGTATTTT